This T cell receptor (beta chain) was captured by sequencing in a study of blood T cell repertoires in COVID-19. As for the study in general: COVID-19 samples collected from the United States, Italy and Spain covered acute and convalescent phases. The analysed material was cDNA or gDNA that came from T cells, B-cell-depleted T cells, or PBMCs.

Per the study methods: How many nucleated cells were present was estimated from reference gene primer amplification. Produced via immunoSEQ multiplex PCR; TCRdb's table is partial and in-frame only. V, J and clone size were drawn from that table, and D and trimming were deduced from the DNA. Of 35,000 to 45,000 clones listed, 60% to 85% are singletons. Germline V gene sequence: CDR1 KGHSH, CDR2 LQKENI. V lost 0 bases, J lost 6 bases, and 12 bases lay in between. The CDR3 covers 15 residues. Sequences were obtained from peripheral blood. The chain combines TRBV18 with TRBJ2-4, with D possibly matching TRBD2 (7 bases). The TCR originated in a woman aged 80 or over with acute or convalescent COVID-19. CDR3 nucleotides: TGTGCCAGCTCACCACCGGGGGGGGCGCGAAACATTCAGTACTTC. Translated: CASSPPGGARNIQYF.